This TCR beta chain was observed in a study of T cell repertoires in ileal Crohn's disease. Whole-study context: TCRB immunosequencing input was 400 to 650 nanograms of biopsy DNA per sample.

TCRdb's copy holds only in-frame clones and misses some; the assay was immunoSEQ multiplex PCR. The table has about 18,000 clones, 76% seen once. V gave up 2 bases and J gave up 9 bases, with 5 bases separating them. CDR1 SGHTA and CDR2 FQGTGA come from the germline V gene. The CDR3 extends over 11 amino acids. Only a few counts were recorded for this clone. Time point denoted: inflamed ileum from the surgical specimen. The clonotype was recovered from an adult with Crohn's disease. Specimen: ileal tissue. The chain is built from TRBV7-3 and TRBJ2-1; D call uncertain. DNA of the CDR3: TGTGCCAGCAGCTTACACGGTGAGCAGTTCTTC. This codes for CASSLHGEQFF.